What follows are 13 T cell receptor beta chains derived from one specimen sequenced in a study of monozygotic twins with inflammatory bowel disease. TCRdb derives one entry per CDR3 protein from the 5' RACE reads, leaving out DNA. The listing records over 150,000 distinct CDR3 sequences. What was sequenced was blood. The receptors shown here come from a human donor with ulcerative colitis or Crohn's disease, or a healthy co-twin of an affected twin (not recorded which).

This chain links TRBV7-2 with TRBJ1-2; TCRdb's assignment of TRBD1 cannot be checked, as there is no DNA. The CDR3 spans 12 residues. CDR1 and CDR2 from the germline V gene are SGHTA and FQGNSA. CDR3 residues: CASSSDSYGYTF.

The chain links TRBV2 to TRBJ2-7. CDR3 length: 17 residues. The germline V gene encodes CDR1 SNHLY and CDR2 FYNNEI. The CDR3: CASSEARGTGIPYEQYF.

The rearrangement uses TRBV30 and TRBJ2-1; the D gene TCRdb calls, TRBD2, cannot be checked with no DNA. Germline assignment: CDR1 GTSNPN and CDR2 SVGIG (reference sequence). The CDR3 totals 12 residues. The CDR3 reads CAWYTSFGEQFF.

The V and J genes are TRBV7-2 and TRBJ2-6. The CDR3 consists of 15 residues. The germline CDR1 and CDR2 sequences are SGHTA and FQGNSA. CDR3 protein: CASSPYNSGANVLTF.

The chain uses TRBV6-4 and TRBJ2-1. The CDR3 is 14 amino acids. Germline V gives CDR1 MRHNA, CDR2 SNTAGT. CDR3: CASSAGSSYNEQFF.

The rearrangement joins TRBV15 to TRBJ1-5; TCRdb lists TRBD1, though no DNA is available to test this call. Per germline, CDR1 LNHNV and CDR2 YYDKDF (reference sequence). There are 15 residues in the CDR3. The CDR3 protein is CATSRTGAFNQPQHF.

The chain recombines TRBV4-3 with TRBJ2-1; no DNA is available, so the TRBD2 call from TCRdb remains unchecked. This CDR3 has 16 amino acids. Germline V CDR1 and CDR2: LGHNA, YSLEER. The chain's CDR3 is CASSDLAGGGYNEQFF.

V usage is TRBV5-1 and J usage is TRBJ2-3; TCRdb picks TRBD1, but there is no DNA to check that call. In germline, CDR1 is SGHRS, CDR2 YFSETQ. The CDR3 loop spans 15 amino acids. CDR3 protein: CASSSTGYRTDTQYF.

The V gene is TRBV7-9, the J gene TRBJ1-3; TCRdb picks TRBD1, but there is no DNA to check that call. The CDR3 has 16 amino acids. The germline V gene encodes CDR1 SEHNR and CDR2 FQNEAQ (reference sequence). The CDR3 loop is CASSLWTPSSGNTIYF.

This chain's CDR3 is CASSLSGQGYGYTF. The chain joins TRBV28 to TRBJ1-2; the D gene TCRdb calls, TRBD1, cannot be checked with no DNA. CDR1 is MDHEN and CDR2 is SYDVKM in the germline V gene. This CDR3 is 14 amino acids long.

This rearrangement joins TRBV6-1 to TRBJ2-7; checking the TCRdb D call of TRBD1 is not possible without DNA. The germline V gene has CDR1 MNHNS and CDR2 SASEGT. This CDR3 comprises 13 residues. CDR3 protein: CASSDPYSYEQYF.

This chain links TRBV19 with TRBJ1-1. This CDR3 is 14 amino acids long. CDR1 and CDR2 (germline): LNHDA, SQIVND (reference sequence). CDR3 residues: CASSIGQMYTEAFF.

The chain links TRBV7-2 to TRBJ1-5. Germline CDR1 is SGHTA and CDR2 is FQGNSA. The CDR3 has 14 amino acids. This CDR3 reads CASSLGGFNQPQHF.